The T cell receptor (beta chain) described here comes from a study of T cell changes during pregnancy in multiple sclerosis. The CDR3 loop spans 23 amino acids. The V gene end was trimmed by 3 bases and the J gene end by 2 bases; junction bases not matched to a gene: 19. Germline assignment: CDR1 LGHNA and CDR2 YNFKEQ. Method: immunoSEQ multiplex PCR; TCRdb's copy keeps in-frame clones and lacks some. Altogether more than 95,000 clones are present, under 95% being singletons, with the ten largest covering about 0.98%. The receptor was derived from a female donor with multiple sclerosis, enrolled in a pregnancy study. Here the sequenced sample was peripheral blood, taken after pregnancy. The chain recombines TRBV4-2 with TRBJ2-6; 13 bases map to TRBD2. The CDR3 is CASSHPLPGTSGKPTPGANVLTF. The CDR3 DNA reads as TGTGCCAGCAGCCACCCCCTTCCCGGGACTAGCGGGAAGCCTACTCCTGGGGCCAACGTCCTGACTTTC.